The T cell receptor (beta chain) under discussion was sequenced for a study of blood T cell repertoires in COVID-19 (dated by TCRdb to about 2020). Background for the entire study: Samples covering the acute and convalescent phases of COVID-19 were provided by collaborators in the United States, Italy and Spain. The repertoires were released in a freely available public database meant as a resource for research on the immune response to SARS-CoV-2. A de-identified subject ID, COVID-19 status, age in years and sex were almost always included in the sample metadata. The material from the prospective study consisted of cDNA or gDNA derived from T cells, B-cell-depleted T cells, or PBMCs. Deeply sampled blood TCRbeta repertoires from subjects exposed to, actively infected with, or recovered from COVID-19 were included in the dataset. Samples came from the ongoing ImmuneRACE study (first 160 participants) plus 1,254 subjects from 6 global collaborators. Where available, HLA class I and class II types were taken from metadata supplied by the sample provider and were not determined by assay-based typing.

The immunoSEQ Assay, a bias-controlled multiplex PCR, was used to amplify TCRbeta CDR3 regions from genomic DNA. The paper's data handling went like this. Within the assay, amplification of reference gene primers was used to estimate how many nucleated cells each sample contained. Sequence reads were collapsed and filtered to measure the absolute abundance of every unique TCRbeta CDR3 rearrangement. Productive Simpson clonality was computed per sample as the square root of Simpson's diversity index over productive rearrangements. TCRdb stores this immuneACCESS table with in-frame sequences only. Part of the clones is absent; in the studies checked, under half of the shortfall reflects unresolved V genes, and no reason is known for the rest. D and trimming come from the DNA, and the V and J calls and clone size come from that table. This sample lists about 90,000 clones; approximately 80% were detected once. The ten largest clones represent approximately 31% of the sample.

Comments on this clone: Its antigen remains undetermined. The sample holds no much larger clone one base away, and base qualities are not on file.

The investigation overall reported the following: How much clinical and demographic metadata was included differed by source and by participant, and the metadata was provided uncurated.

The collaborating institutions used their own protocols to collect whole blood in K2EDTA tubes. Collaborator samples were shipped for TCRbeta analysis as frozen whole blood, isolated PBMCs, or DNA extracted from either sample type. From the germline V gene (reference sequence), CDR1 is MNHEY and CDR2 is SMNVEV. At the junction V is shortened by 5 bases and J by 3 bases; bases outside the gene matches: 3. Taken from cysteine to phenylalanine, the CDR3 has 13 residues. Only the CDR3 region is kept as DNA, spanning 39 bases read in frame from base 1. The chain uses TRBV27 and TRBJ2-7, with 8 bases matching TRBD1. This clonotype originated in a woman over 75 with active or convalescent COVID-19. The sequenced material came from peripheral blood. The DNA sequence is TGTGCCAGCAGTAGACAGGGGAACTACGAGCAGTACTTC. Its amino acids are CASSRQGNYEQYF.